A selection of T cell receptor beta chains follows, all from one sample in a study of T cell responses to AZD1222 COVID-19 vaccine. TCRdb's copy holds only in-frame clones and misses some; the assay was immunoSEQ multiplex PCR. Here the sample spans around 130,000 clones, 80% to 90% being singletons. The source was peripheral blood, collected on day 0 of AZD1222 vaccination. Receptors were obtained from an adult in good health. Each CDR3 is given with its conserved first and last residue. A D gene is named only where the DNA matches it firmly. Clone size is given for some rows only: seen once, a few or many times, or a class if the clone is expanded.

TRBJ2-1	few	TRBV27	-	TGTGCCAGCAGTTTATCGAGACTACAGAATGAGCAGTTCTTC	CASSLSRLQNEQFF
TRBJ1-1	-	TRBV19	-	TGTGCCAGTTTAGAGTGGAGTGAAGCTTTCTTT	CASLEWSEAFF
TRBJ2-7	-	TRBV27	-	TGTGCCAGCAGTCCCGAGGGTGCTACCCCCTACGAGCAGTACTTC	CASSPEGATPYEQYF
TRBJ2-7	-	TRBV11-2	-	TGTGCCAGCAGCTCACGGGGAGGTGCTTTGGCCGAGCAGTACTTC	CASSSRGGALAEQYF
TRBJ1-5	once	TRBV11-2	-	TGTGCCAGCAGCCCCAGTCGGAATCAGCCCCAGCATTTT	CASSPSRNQPQHF
TRBJ1-4	-	TRBV28	-	TGTGCCAGCAGTTTATTTCCGGGTATAAATGAAAAACTGTTTTTT	CASSLFPGINEKLFF
TRBJ2-3	-	TRBV7-3	-	TGTGCCAGCAGCATCTCCCGGGACACAGATACGCAGTATTTT	CASSISRDTDTQYF
TRBJ2-1	-	TRBV27	-	TGTGCCAGCAGTCAAAATTTCGGGCCGCGGGGTTACAATGAGCAGTTCTTC	CASSQNFGPRGYNEQFF
TRBJ2-7	-	TRBV28	-	TGTGCCAGCACCGACTTTTACGAGCAGTACTTC	CASTDFYEQYF
TRBJ2-1	-	TRBV7-2	TRBD1	TGTGCCAGCAGCAAACAGGGACAGGGGGGCGCTGAGCAGTTCTTC	CASSKQGQGGAEQFF
TRBJ2-2	once	TRBV2	-	TGTGCCAGCAGGGGCCAGACCTTTAACACCGGGGAGCTGTTTTTT	CASRGQTFNTGELFF
TRBJ2-7	-	TRBV19	TRBD1	TGTGCCAGTAGTGCCGGACAGGTGACCTACGAGCAGTACTTC	CASSAGQVTYEQYF
TRBJ2-3	few	TRBV28	TRBD1	TGTGCCAGCAGTTCGACAGGGATAAGCACAGATACGCAGTATTTT	CASSSTGISTDTQYF
TRBJ1-1	once	TRBV27	-	TGTGCCAGCAGTTGGACGGTGAACACTGAAGCTTTCTTT	CASSWTVNTEAFF
TRBJ2-3	-	TRBV9	-	TGTGCCAGCAGCCGTAACAAGGACAGCACAGATACGCAGTATTTT	CASSRNKDSTDTQYF
TRBJ2-5	-	TRBV5-1	-	TGCGCCAGCAGCTTGTCCCTAGCGAGTAGGCCAGAGACCCAGTACTTC	CASSLSLASRPETQYF
TRBJ1-3	-	TRBV15	-	TGTGCCACCACCCCACAGGCCTTCTCTGGAAACACCATATATTTT	CATTPQAFSGNTIYF
TRBJ1-3	-	TRBV5-1	-	TGCGCCAGCAGCTTGGATCGCTCTGGAAACACCATATATTTT	CASSLDRSGNTIYF
TRBJ1-3	once	TRBV6-4	-	TGTGCCAGCAGTGAAGAGGCTGGAAACACCATATATTTT	CASSEEAGNTIYF
TRBJ2-7	-	TRBV19	TRBD2	TGTGCCAGTAGCTCGGGACTAGGCGAGCAGTACTTC	CASSSGLGEQYF
TRBJ2-7	-	TRBV7-9	-	TGTGCCAGCAGCTCCGGTGACGAAGCCGGTTTGGAGCAGTACTTC	CASSSGDEAGLEQYF
TRBJ1-3	-	TRBV12-3/TRBV12-4	-	TGTGCCAGCAGTTTTACGGACACCATATATTTT	CASSFTDTIYF
TRBJ1-6	-	TRBV28	-	TGTGCCAGCAGTTTGACAGTGGATAATTCACCCCTCCACTTT	CASSLTVDNSPLHF
TRBJ2-7	-	TRBV27	TRBD2	TGTGCCAGCAGTTTATATTCCGATCTAGCGGCCGACTCCTACGAGCAGTACTTC	CASSLYSDLAADSYEQYF
TRBJ1-1	-	TRBV3-1/TRBV3-2	TRBD1	TGTGCCAGCAGGCAGGGGACAGGCGTCAACACTGAAGCTTTCTTT	CASRQGTGVNTEAFF
TRBJ2-7	-	TRBV6-4	-	TGTGCCAGCAGTGACTCGAATGGTCGGCTCAGGGGTACCTACGAGCAGTACTTC	CASSDSNGRLRGTYEQYF
TRBJ2-7	-	TRBV6-6	-	TGTGCCAGCACGCCGGGTGATATGGGGTCCTACGAGCAGTACTTC	CASTPGDMGSYEQYF
TRBJ2-5	-	TRBV1	-	TGCACCAGCACTCAAAGGGGGCGCTGGGAGACCCAGTACTTC	CTSTQRGRWETQYF
TRBJ1-5	-	TRBV28	TRBD1	TGTGCCAGCAGTCGATCAGGGGGCGGTCAGCCCCAGCATTTT	CASSRSGGGQPQHF
TRBJ2-3	-	TRBV4-1	TRBD2	TGCGCCAGCAGCCAAGATGGACTAGCGGGTGCCGATACGCAGTATTTT	CASSQDGLAGADTQYF
TRBJ1-4	-	TRBV14	TRBD1	TGTGCCAGCAGCCGCTCCGGGACAGGGGATGAAAAACTGTTTTTT	CASSRSGTGDEKLFF
TRBJ1-2	-	TRBV15	-	TGTGCCACCAGCAGGCAGGGAAGAGCTAACTATGGCTACACCTTC	CATSRQGRANYGYTF
TRBJ1-3	-	TRBV5-1	TRBD1	TGCGCCAGCAGCCTAACCCCGGGACAGGGAGGAAACACCATATATTTT	CASSLTPGQGGNTIYF
TRBJ1-1	-	TRBV5-8	TRBD1	TGTGCCAGCAGTTGGCGACAGGGAGGAGGCACTGAAGCTTTCTTT	CASSWRQGGGTEAFF
TRBJ2-3	-	TRBV29-1	-	TGCAGCGTTGAAAGAGGCAGCACAGATACGCAGTATTTT	CSVERGSTDTQYF
TRBJ1-1	-	TRBV30	-	TGTGCCTGGAAGTCCGAGAACACTGAAGCTTTCTTT	CAWKSENTEAFF
TRBJ2-7	-	TRBV12-3/TRBV12-4	-	TGTGCCAGCAGTTTGGGACGGGCCTACGAGCAGTACTTC	CASSLGRAYEQYF
TRBJ2-1	once	TRBV7-6	-	TGTGCCAGCAGCCCTGTCAGGGGCAGGGACAATGAGCAGTTCTTC	CASSPVRGRDNEQFF
TRBJ1-3	-	TRBV9	TRBD1	TGTGCCAGCAGCATCCGGGACAGCTCTGGAAACACCATATATTTT	CASSIRDSSGNTIYF
TRBJ2-3	-	TRBV18	-	TGTGCCAGCTCACCACCGGGACCCCTGGCTACGCAGTATTTT	CASSPPGPLATQYF
TRBJ2-5	-	TRBV27	-	TGTGCCAGCAGTTTATATGGTGAGGGAAGGGAGACCCAGTACTTC	CASSLYGEGRETQYF
TRBJ1-1	-	TRBV6-5	-	TGTGCCAGCAGGAGCAACAGGGTAGTCGGGACTGAAGCTTTCTTT	CASRSNRVVGTEAFF
TRBJ1-2	-	TRBV7-9	-	TGTGCCAGCAGCGCGGGGGGTGATGGCTACACCTTC	CASSAGGDGYTF
TRBJ2-5	-	TRBV4-1	TRBD2	TGCGCCAGCAGCCAGGAGGGCGGGGGACCGCGGGGCAGGGAGACCCAGTACTTC	CASSQEGGGPRGRETQYF
TRBJ1-3	-	TRBV5-1	-	TGCGCCAGCAGCTTGGAGTACAGAGGAAACACCATATATTTT	CASSLEYRGNTIYF
TRBJ2-7	-	TRBV2	-	TGTGCCAGCAGTGTCGGGCTGGAGCAGTACTTC	CASSVGLEQYF
TRBJ2-3	-	TRBV9	TRBD2	TGTGCCAGCAGCGTCAGTCCTGGGACTAGCGGCACAGATACGCAGTATTTT	CASSVSPGTSGTDTQYF
TRBJ1-5	-	TRBV6-2/TRBV6-3	-	TGTGCCAGCAGTTACAGAGGGGAGAGGGGTCGCCAGCCCCAGCATTTT	CASSYRGERGRQPQHF
TRBJ1-1	few	TRBV7-3	-	TGTGCCAGCAGCAAGACGGAGAGGGGTCTTATGAACACTGAAGCTTTCTTT	CASSKTERGLMNTEAFF
TRBJ2-7	-	TRBV3-1/TRBV3-2	-	TGTGCCAGCAGCACGACCCGGGACCTTCTCTACGAGCAGTACTTC	CASSTTRDLLYEQYF
TRBJ1-1	-	TRBV9	TRBD1	TGTGCCAGTGGGACAGGGCCGGATATCCTGAACACTGAAGCTTTCTTT	CASGTGPDILNTEAFF
TRBJ1-6	few	TRBV5-1	-	TGCGCCAGCAGCGGCGGACAGACTTATAATTCACCCCTCCACTTT	CASSGGQTYNSPLHF
TRBJ2-5	-	TRBV29-1	-	TGCAGCGTTGAGGAATCGGAGACCCAGTACTTC	CSVEESETQYF